The source of this T cell receptor beta chain is a study of technical replicates of blood from four donors. Trimming cost V 7 bases and J 3 bases; bases outside gene matches: 7. CDR1 is PRHDT, CDR2 FYEKMQ, per germline (reference sequence). CDR3 length: 14 residues. Measured with immunoSEQ multiplex PCR; TCRdb has only the in-frame clones, and not every one. The table has about 82,000 clones, around 96% seen once. This TCR came from a human donor in good health. This chain uses TRBV13 with TRBJ2-5; 8 positions match TRBD2. Sequencing was carried out using T cells isolated from PBMCs. Written as DNA, the CDR3 is TGTGCCAGCAACCCAGCGGGAGTGGAAGAGACCCAGTACTTC. Residues: CASNPAGVEETQYF.